The entry that follows covers one T cell receptor beta chain sequence. CDR3 length: 14 amino acids. Germline CDR1 MNHNY, CDR2 SVGAGI (reference sequence). Trimming stripped 6 bases from V and 0 bases from J, with 10 bases between. The data were obtained in a study of blood T cell repertoires in COVID-19. Overall study: Sample material is recorded as cDNA or gDNA derived from T cells, B-cell-depleted T cells, or PBMCs.

The data were produced by immunoSEQ multiplex PCR, yet TCRdb's version contains in-frame clones alone and is incomplete. The sample contains some 100,000 clones, around 87% of which appear only once. Material: peripheral blood. The chain couples TRBV6-6 to TRBJ2-3; tentative D call: TRBD2 (5 bases). This TCR was recovered from a human donor in a cohort sampled during active COVID-19. The CDR3 loop is CASRWRVSTDTQYF. The CDR3 DNA sequence: TGTGCCAGCAGGTGGCGGGTAAGCACAGATACGCAGTATTTT.